This TCR beta chain was captured by sequencing in a study of cytomegalovirus exposure and HLA in healthy donors (dated by TCRdb to about 2017). With respect to the entire study: A later analysis indicated that the 95 to 150 validation repertoires were generated on the platform also employed for the roughly 650 repertoires of the first cohort. Besides the first cohort of some 670 subjects, a separate validation cohort made up of over 95 different subjects was used. The study was designed to test whether signatures of past pathogen exposure could be identified by cataloging public T cell receptors. To predict cytomegalovirus infection status, the study brought together high-throughput TCR immunosequencing, statistical association of individual TCRs with disease status, and machine learning. The study at large found these results: Cytomegalovirus status was reported to be diagnosed by the classifier with high specificity and sensitivity in both the original and validation cohorts. Of the cluster scores, approximately 94% were above 0 in a later analysis, which found that TCRs clustered in the first cohort also tended to co-occur in the approximately 130 validation repertoires. The authors suggested that the approach could potentially be generalized to other disease states and immunological phenotypes. A later analysis had no HLA typing for the validation cohort, so co-occurrence there was scored across all 130 or so repertoires. Across donors, most TCR sequences were observed very rarely, whereas some public TCRs were present in many individuals. In the study, 150 to 200 TCR beta chains were listed as associated with cytomegalovirus. In vitro tests confirmed that a few of the cytomegalovirus-associated TCR beta chains recognize cytomegalovirus antigens.

The donors belonged to the validation cohort of around 130 subjects, which was separate from the approximately 660-subject first cohort. Concerning this clone itself: No cognate antigen has been identified for it. Nothing much larger sits one base from this clone, and base qualities are not available.

The junction shows trimming of 2 bases on V and 0 bases on J, plus 8 bases between the germline ends. The CDR3 covers 16 residues, taking in both the cysteine and the phenylalanine. The only DNA kept is the CDR3, 48 bases in frame from the first base. From a lookup of the germline V gene, CDR1 and CDR2 are SNHLY and FYNNEI. The library was produced with the immunoSEQ multiplex PCR assay. The authors' analysis ran thus. To diagnose cytomegalovirus status from the catalog of TCR beta chain sequences, a statistical classification framework was built. The table comes from immuneACCESS by way of TCRdb, which keeps in-frame sequences with V and J called. Part of the clones is missing from these tables; in studies checked, under half for an unresolved V gene and the rest for unknown reasons. V, J and clone size are taken as reported in that table, and D and trimming were inferred from the DNA itself. The sample table contains under 200,000 clones; only one count was recorded for about 81% of them. The ten biggest clones cover 1% to 1.5% of the sample.

Here the chain combines TRBV2 and TRBJ2-6; tentative D gene TRBD2, with 6 bases matching. The sequencing input was PBMCs. This clonotype was sampled from a woman aged 30 to 39 in good health and CMV-seronegative. The base sequence is TGTGCCAGCAGTGAAAGCGGGTCCTCTGGGGCCAACGTCCTGACTTTC. It codes for CASSESGSSGANVLTF.